These 21 T cell receptor beta chains share one sample of origin, sequenced in a study of T-cell reconstitution after alpha-beta-depleted transplantation in children. Molecular barcoding with unique molecular identifiers was used for the TCRbeta library. A single record per CDR3 protein comes from TCRdb applying MiXCR to the PCR reads. The repertoire holds approximately 640,000 distinct CDR3 sequences, approximately 16% seen once, with about 1.1% in the top ten. Sequenced here: PBMCs from the stem cell graft donor, sampled from the stem cell graft. Receptors were obtained from a human donor who donated a stem cell graft to a child with acute myeloid leukemia.

This clonotype was observed many times. The chain recombines TRBV15 with TRBJ1-4, with 7 positions matching TRBD1. Germline CDR1 reads LNHNV; CDR2 reads YYDKDF (reference sequence). V shed 1 base and J 8 bases; nucleotides not matched to a gene: 4. The CDR3 length is 14 residues. Here the CDR3 reads CATSRGRGREKLFF. The CDR3, as DNA: TGTGCCACCAGCAGAGGGAGGGGGCGCGAAAAACTGTTTTTT.

The V gene is TRBV20-1, the J gene TRBJ2-3; D might be TRBD2 (6 bases). There are 12 residues in the CDR3. The V gene's germline CDR1 is DFQATT and CDR2 SNEGSKA (reference sequence). Between the trimmed V and J ends, which lost 5 bases and 6 bases, there was a span of 12 bases. CDR3: CSAAAGQDTQYF. The CDR3 nucleotides read TGCAGTGCTGCGGCGGGGCAGGATACGCAGTATTTT.

This clonotype was detected ten times or more. V is TRBV12-5 and J is TRBJ2-1; D is undetermined. CDR1 LGHNT and CDR2 FRNRAP come from the germline V gene. Trimming left V 1 base short and J 1 base short, with 8 bases between. The CDR3 contains 15 residues. The CDR3: CASGLGGSSYNEQFF. The CDR3 DNA is TGTGCTAGTGGTTTGGGGGGATCATCCTACAATGAGCAGTTCTTC. The whole variable domain, remainder taken from reference TRBV12-5 and TRBJ2-1, is DARVTQTPRHKVTEMGQEVTMRCQPILGHNTVFWYRQTMMQGLELLAYFRNRAPLDDSGMPKDRFSAEMPDATLATLKIQPSEPRDSAVYFCASGLGGSSYNEQFFGPGTRLTVL.

V usage is TRBV5-1 and J usage is TRBJ1-2; TRBD1 aligns across 7 bases. J gave up 0 bases and V 4 bases, and 6 bases lay outside the gene matches. Germline CDR1 and CDR2: SGHRS and YFSETQ. The CDR3 contains 15 residues. CDR3 coding DNA: TGCGCCAGCAGCCCACGGACAGGCGCTAACTATGGCTACACCTTC. This sequence encodes CASSPRTGANYGYTF.

This chain connects TRBV12-3 or TRBV12-4 to TRBJ1-1, with D possibly being TRBD1 (5 bases). The V and J ends lost 7 bases and 6 bases respectively, with 12 bases between them. There are 12 residues in the CDR3. The CDR3 DNA sequence: TGTGCCAGCATGACAGTCTTCCCTGAAGCTTTCTTT. It is translated as CASMTVFPEAFF.

In this sample, this clonotype turned up a few times. This chain connects TRBV2 to TRBJ2-7; D is uncertain. This CDR3 contains 12 residues. Trimming took 8 bases from V and 3 from J, leaving 11 bases between them. From germline, CDR1 is SNHLY and CDR2 FYNNEI. CDR3 loop: CASEIALYEQYF. CDR3 in DNA: TGTGCCAGCGAAATAGCCCTCTACGAGCAGTACTTC.

This clonotype was counted only a few times. The rearrangement links TRBV12-3 or TRBV12-4 to TRBJ1-6; D gene ambiguous. V was trimmed by 5 bases and J by 4 bases, leaving 3 bases between them. The CDR3 loop spans 12 amino acids. DNA for the CDR3: TGTGCCAGCAGTCCGTATAATTCACCCCTCCACTTT. Translation gives CASSPYNSPLHF.

This clonotype has a count of ten or more. V gene TRBV20-1 combines with J gene TRBJ2-1; the match to TRBD2 covers 7 bases. Germline V gives CDR1 DFQATT, CDR2 SNEGSKA (reference sequence). V lost 6 bases, J lost 4 bases, and 9 bases stayed unmatched. The CDR3 consists of 14 residues. The CDR3 DNA sequence: TGCAGTGCCCGCTCTAGCGGCAATTACAATGAGCAGTTCTTC. Translating it yields CSARSSGNYNEQFF.

V is TRBV28 and J is TRBJ1-2; D might be TRBD1 (5 bases). CDR1 MDHEN and CDR2 SYDVKM come from the germline V gene. The CDR3 consists of 16 residues. V lost 5 bases and J lost 0, with 16 bases in between. In DNA form, the CDR3 reads TGTGCCAGCAGTAAATCGGGGCAGCCTACTAACTATGGCTACACCTTC. Translated: CASSKSGQPTNYGYTF.

In its sample, this clonotype was seen a few times. V usage is TRBV5-1 and J usage is TRBJ2-1, with TRBD2 matching over 15 bases. CDR3 length: 18 amino acids. Germline CDR1 SGHRS, CDR2 YFSETQ. Losses at the gene ends were 4 bases for V and 0 bases for J; bases not matched to a gene: 5. For the CDR3, the DNA is TGCGCCAGCAGCATCGGACTAGCGGGGGGGAGCTCCTACAATGAGCAGTTCTTC. It encodes CASSIGLAGGSSYNEQFF.

In this sample, this clonotype turned up a few times. The chain carries TRBV27 and TRBJ2-1, with TRBD1 matching over 9 bases. Losses at the gene ends were 0 bases for V and 8 bases for J; bases not matched to a gene: 2. This CDR3 has 14 amino acids. Germline CDR1 and CDR2: MNHEY and SMNVEV (reference sequence). CDR3 residues: CASSLSGQGYEQFF. The CDR3 DNA reads TGTGCCAGCAGTTTATCGGGACAGGGCTATGAGCAGTTCTTC.

The chain is built from TRBV5-1 and TRBJ2-1, with 7 bases aligning to TRBD1. V was pared by 2 bases and J by 5 bases, with 4 bases of the junction left unmatched. The CDR3 has 14 amino acids. Germline values: CDR1 SGHRS, CDR2 YFSETQ. CDR3 in DNA: TGCGCCAGCAGCTTAACAGGGGACCACAATGAGCAGTTCTTC. The encoded protein is CASSLTGDHNEQFF.

The J gene is TRBJ2-5, the V gene TRBV27; maybe TRBD1 (6 bases). Germline CDR1 reads MNHEY; CDR2 reads SMNVEV (reference sequence). The CDR3 length is 15 residues. Trimming pared 5 bases from V and 5 bases from J, leaving 18 bases between. CDR3 residues: CASSLTRTAKETQYF. The CDR3 nucleotides read TGTGCCAGCAGTCTCACAAGGACAGCCAAGGAGACCCAGTACTTC.

This chain connects TRBV10-3 to TRBJ2-7, with D possibly being TRBD1 (6 bases). V was pared by 6 bases and J by 3 bases, with 12 bases between. The CDR3 covers 13 residues. Per germline, CDR1 ENHRY and CDR2 SYGVKD. The CDR3 DNA reads TGTGCCATCAGGGGCGACAGGAGCTACGAGCAGTACTTC. This codes for CAIRGDRSYEQYF.

This clonotype has at least ten counts. The chain joins TRBV12-3 or TRBV12-4 to TRBJ1-1, with D perhaps matching TRBD1 (6 bases). The V end lost 10 bases, the J end lost 1 base, and 16 bases lay between the germline ends. This CDR3 has 14 residues. The CDR3 sequence is CAIRGNRANTEAFF. CDR3 DNA sequence: TGTGCCATCCGTGGGAACAGGGCGAACACTGAAGCTTTCTTT.

In this sample, this clonotype turned up many times. The chain combines TRBV20-1 with TRBJ2-1; a possible D gene is TRBD2 (6 bases). The CDR3 spans 15 residues. The V gene lost 4 bases and the J gene lost 5 bases, with 18 bases spanning the gap. Germline V lookup: CDR1 DFQATT, CDR2 SNEGSKA (reference sequence). CDR3 in DNA: TGCAGTGCTAAGGGCGGGGTCCCGTTTCACAATGAGCAGTTCTTC. It codes for CSAKGGVPFHNEQFF.

The CDR3 is CATSRDIRSNSPLHF. DNA for the CDR3: TGTGCCACCAGCAGAGATATCAGAAGTAATTCACCCCTCCACTTT. The chain couples TRBV15 to TRBJ1-6, with D uncertain. Trimming took off 0 bases at V and 6 bases at J, with 9 bases between the two ends. The germline V gene encodes CDR1 LNHNV and CDR2 YYDKDF (reference sequence). This CDR3 comprises 15 residues.

The chain carries TRBV7-2 and TRBJ2-1, with 8 bases lining up with TRBD2. From germline, CDR1 is SGHTA and CDR2 FQGNSA. The CDR3 is 15 amino acids. The trim removed 5 bases at V and 7 bases at J, leaving 10 bases unmatched. Here the CDR3 DNA reads TGTGCCAGCAGCGAACTGGCGGGGGGAGGGAATGAGCAGTTCTTC. It codes for CASSELAGGGNEQFF. The entire variable domain, with the rest obtained from reference TRBV7-2 and TRBJ2-1, is as follows: GAGVSQSPSNKVTEKGKDVELRCDPISGHTALYWYRQSLGQGLEFLIYFQGNSAPDKSGLPSDRFSAERTGGSVSTLTIQRTQQEDSAVYLCASSELAGGGNEQFFGPGTRLTVL.

This clonotype showed up just a few times. The CDR3 region is CASSRSTSGESYNEQFF. The DNA for the CDR3 is TGTGCCAGCAGTCGTTCGACTAGCGGGGAGTCCTACAATGAGCAGTTCTTC. This chain links TRBV12-3 or TRBV12-4 with TRBJ2-1; 11 nucleotides align to TRBD2. This CDR3 is 17 amino acids long. The trim removed 5 bases at V and 1 base at J, leaving 7 bases unmatched.

As DNA, the CDR3 is TGTGCCAGCAGCTTAATGGCCCCAGGACAGCCGAACACTGAAGCTTTCTTT. Translation: CASSLMAPGQPNTEAFF. The chain carries TRBV7-6 and TRBJ1-1; a possible D gene is TRBD1 (6 bases). The CDR3 spans 17 residues. V dropped 2 bases and J dropped 1 base, with 17 bases sitting between them. The germline CDR1 and CDR2 sequences are SGHVS and FNYEAQ.

This clonotype has at least ten counts. CDR3 sequence: CASSLKGQPDYEQYF. The CDR3 region has the DNA TGTGCCAGCAGCTTAAAAGGACAGCCAGACTACGAGCAGTACTTC. The chain joins TRBV7-2 to TRBJ2-7; possibly TRBD1 for D (6 bases). There are 15 residues in the CDR3. CDR1 and CDR2 (germline): SGHTA, FQGNSA. Between the trimmed V and J ends, which lost 2 bases and 3 bases, there was a span of 14 bases.